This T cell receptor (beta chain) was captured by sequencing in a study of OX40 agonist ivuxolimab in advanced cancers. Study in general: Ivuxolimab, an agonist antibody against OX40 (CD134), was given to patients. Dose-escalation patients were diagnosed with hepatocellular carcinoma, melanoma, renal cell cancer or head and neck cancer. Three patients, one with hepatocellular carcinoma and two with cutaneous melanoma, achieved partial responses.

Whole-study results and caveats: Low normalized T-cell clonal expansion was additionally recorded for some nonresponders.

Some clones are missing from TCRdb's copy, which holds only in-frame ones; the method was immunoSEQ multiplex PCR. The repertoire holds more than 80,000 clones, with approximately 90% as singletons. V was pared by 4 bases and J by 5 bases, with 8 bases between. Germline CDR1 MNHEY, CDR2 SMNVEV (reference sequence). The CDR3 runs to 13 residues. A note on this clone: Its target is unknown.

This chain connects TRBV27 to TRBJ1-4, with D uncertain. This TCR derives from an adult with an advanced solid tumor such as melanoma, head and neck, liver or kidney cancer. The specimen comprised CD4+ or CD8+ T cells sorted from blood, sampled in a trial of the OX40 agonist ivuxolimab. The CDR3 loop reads CASSYTLNEKLFF. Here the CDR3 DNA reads TGTGCCAGCAGTTACACCCTAAATGAAAAACTGTTTTTT.